This is a list of T cell receptor beta chains from one sample in a study of CD8 T cells in ankylosing spondylitis. TCRdb re-analysed the 5' RACE reads in MiXCR, keeping a single row per CDR3 protein. The table has roughly 200,000 distinct CDR3 sequences, 20% to 30% seen once. Material: blood, either unsorted or a sorted T cell fraction (not recorded which). These receptors originate from a male donor with ankylosing spondylitis or in good health (not recorded which). CDR3s include the opening cysteine and the closing phenylalanine or tryptophan. The order of the fields is CDR3 protein, CDR3 DNA, J gene, D gene, clone size, V gene. A D gene is named only where the DNA matches it firmly. Clone size, where shown, is once, few, many, or a class for clones that have expanded.

CSASGLANNEQFF,TGCAGTGCCTCGGGGCTAGCGAATAATGAGCAGTTCTTC,TRBJ2-1,-,-,TRBV20-1
CASSTNGGLAATEQYF,TGTGCCAGCAGCACAAATGGGGGACTAGCTGCCACCGAGCAGTACTTC,TRBJ2-7,TRBD2,many,TRBV7-3
CSASPPLAGVRLSQYF,TGCAGTGCTAGCCCTCCACTAGCGGGAGTACGACTCTCGCAGTATTTT,TRBJ2-3,TRBD2,-,TRBV20-1
CSASETSGRWDEQFF,TGCAGTGCTAGCGAGACTAGCGGGAGATGGGATGAGCAGTTCTTC,TRBJ2-1,TRBD2,few,TRBV20-1
CASSLAGRWVETQYF,TGTGCCAGCAGCTTAGCTGGTAGATGGGTGGAGACCCAGTACTTC,TRBJ2-5,-,-,TRBV7-2
CASSSGLAPQETQYF,TGTGCCAGCAGCTCGGGACTAGCACCCCAAGAGACCCAGTACTTC,TRBJ2-5,TRBD2,few,TRBV11-2
CASSARTSGNHEQYF,TGTGCCAGCAGTGCTCGCACTAGCGGGAACCACGAGCAGTACTTC,TRBJ2-7,TRBD2,few,TRBV12-3/TRBV12-4
CASSDGNSNQPQHF,TGTGCCAGCAGTGACGGCAATAGCAATCAGCCCCAGCATTTT,TRBJ1-5,-,many,TRBV12-3/TRBV12-4
CASSRGTSGIQETQYF,TGTGCCAGCAGCCGAGGGACTAGCGGGATCCAAGAGACCCAGTACTTC,TRBJ2-5,TRBD2,once,TRBV4-2
CSAGDRVGEQYF,TGCAGTGCTGGCGACAGGGTGGGGGAGCAGTACTTC,TRBJ2-7,TRBD1,few,TRBV20-1
CSVSRDSGSRAYTF,TGCAGCGTTTCCCGGGACTCAGGATCTCGGGCCTACACCTTC,TRBJ1-2,-,many,TRBV29-1
CASSRDSGGEQFF,TGCGCCAGCAGCAGGGACAGTGGGGGTGAGCAGTTCTTC,TRBJ2-1,TRBD1,-,TRBV5-1
CASSSGGTGANVLTF,TGCGCCAGCAGCTCGGGGGGGACGGGGGCCAACGTCCTGACTTTC,TRBJ2-6,TRBD2,few,TRBV5-1
CASSYFIRDRGGTEAFF,TGTGCCAGCAGTTACTTCATCCGGGACAGGGGAGGAACTGAAGCTTTCTTT,TRBJ1-1,TRBD1,few,TRBV6-2/TRBV6-3
CASSSEAPDTQYF,TGCGCCAGCAGCTCGGAAGCGCCAGATACGCAGTATTTT,TRBJ2-3,-,many,TRBV5-1
CASSSDRYSRSSDGYTF,TGTGCCAGCAGTTCAGACAGGTATAGTCGCTCCTCCGATGGCTACACCTTC,TRBJ1-2,-,-,TRBV27
CSVKIGRNTGELFF,TGCAGCGTTAAGATCGGGAGAAACACCGGGGAGCTGTTTTTT,TRBJ2-2,-,few,TRBV29-1
CASSPVALRGTNEKLFF,TGTGCCAGCAGCCCCGTAGCCCTCAGGGGGACTAATGAAAAACTGTTTTTT,TRBJ1-4,TRBD1,few,TRBV7-8
CATSRDRGAGATYEQYF,TGTGCCACCAGCAGAGATAGGGGGGCAGGGGCTACCTACGAGCAGTACTTC,TRBJ2-7,-,-,TRBV15
CASSQDGDGTYGYTF,TGTGCCAGCAGCCAAGACGGGGACGGAACCTATGGCTACACCTTC,TRBJ1-2,-,-,TRBV4-2
CASRPGQGIYEQYF,TGTGCCAGCAGACCGGGACAGGGTATCTACGAGCAGTACTTC,TRBJ2-7,TRBD1,many,TRBV5-5
CASSLLSRTVKYRSYEQYF,TGTGCCAGCAGCCTACTTAGCCGGACAGTCAAGTACCGCTCCTACGAGCAGTACTTC,TRBJ2-7,-,-,TRBV11-2
CASSLARTDIGYEQYF,TGTGCCAGCAGCTTAGCCCGGACTGACATCGGCTACGAGCAGTACTTC,TRBJ2-7,-,many,TRBV7-2
CSARDFQGGGTQYF,TGCAGTGCTAGAGATTTTCAGGGGGGGGGGACCCAGTACTTC,TRBJ2-5,-,few,TRBV20-1
CASSPGGQSVTYEQYF,TGTGCCAGCAGCCCGGGGGGACAGAGCGTAACCTACGAGCAGTACTTC,TRBJ2-7,-,once,TRBV7-8
CASSWTANTEAFF,TGCGCCAGCAGCTGGACGGCGAACACTGAAGCTTTCTTT,TRBJ1-1,-,-,TRBV5-1
CASSYELRPNEKLFF,TGTGCCAGCAGTTACGAGTTGCGCCCTAATGAAAAACTGTTTTTT,TRBJ1-4,-,few,TRBV6-2/TRBV6-3